The 11 T cell receptor beta chains presented below share a single source sample, sequenced in a study of T cells in Graves' hyperthyroidism and ophthalmopathy (dated by TCRdb to between 2018 and 2021). Library construction relied on multiplex PCR. These reads were obtained on an Illumina HiSeq 2000. The TCR beta CDR3 regions were amplified from the RNA transcripts. A first-round RT-PCR of the TCR CDR3 used the HTBI primer set with the Qiagen OneStep RT-PCR kit. TCRdb's own reprocessing of the public reads used fastp at Q25 and MiXCR and kept productive beta chains. Identical CDR3 proteins give one entry, which carries the most common genes and DNA. This sample comprises 380,000 or so distinct CDR3 sequences, about 18% of them detected only once. Clones ranked in the top ten supply roughly 3.5% of the sample. The sample comprised blood. All receptors come from a young woman with Graves' hyperthyroidism.

This clonotype was found many times. V gene TRBV27 combines with J gene TRBJ2-7; 13 bases fit TRBD2. Unmatched junction bases numbered 6, after V lost 5 bases and J lost 2 bases. CDR3 size: 16 residues. The germline gives CDR1 MNHEY, CDR2 SMNVEV (reference sequence). In DNA form, the CDR3 reads TGTGCCAGCAGTGTTATACTAGCGGGGGGGCCCTACGAGCAGTACTTC. Its protein product is CASSVILAGGPYEQYF.

This clonotype was counted ten times or more. The chain carries TRBV5-1 and TRBJ2-7; TRBD2 matches 11 bases. The CDR3 runs to 15 residues. J gave up 7 bases and V 1 base, and 7 bases lay outside the gene matches. Germline CDR1 SGHRS, CDR2 YFSETQ. CDR3 bases: TGCGCCAGCAGCTTGACTAGCGGGGGTCTAAGGGAGCAGTACTTC. Protein product: CASSLTSGGLREQYF.

The gene calls are TRBV12-3 or TRBV12-4 and TRBJ1-1; weak D call: TRBD1 (6 bases). V lost 3 bases to trimming and J lost 0 bases, with 17 bases between them. The CDR3 consists of 17 residues. The CDR3 nucleotides are TGTGCCAGCAGTTTTTTTCGGGGGGCACACCTGAACACTGAAGCTTTCTTT. Its translation: CASSFFRGAHLNTEAFF.

The V and J genes are TRBV27 and TRBJ1-2, with D possibly TRBD1 on 5 matching bases. The CDR3 length is 14 residues. V gave up 4 bases and J gave up 4 bases, with 13 bases separating them. Germline V gene lookup returns CDR1 MNHEY and CDR2 SMNVEV (reference sequence). For the CDR3, the DNA is TGTGCCAGCAGTTCCTCCTCAGGGACCTATGGCTACACCTTC. It specifies CASSSSSGTYGYTF.

In this sample, this clonotype turned up many times. The rearrangement links TRBV5-1 to TRBJ1-1, with 7 nucleotides matching TRBD1. This CDR3 region has 20 residues. With V trimmed by 3 bases and J by 3 bases, 23 bases remained unmatched. Per the germline V gene, CDR1 is SGHRS and CDR2 is YFSETQ. The CDR3 here is CASSSEGGRQGGRRYTEAFF. DNA of the CDR3: TGCGCCAGCAGCTCTGAAGGGGGGAGACAGGGAGGTCGGCGCTACACTGAAGCTTTCTTT.

This clonotype was counted many times. The V call is TRBV7-8, the J call TRBJ1-5, with D tentatively TRBD1 (5 bases). This CDR3 is 14 amino acids long. Trimming cost V 5 bases and J 3 bases, with 11 bases left between them. Germline loops: CDR1 SGHVS, CDR2 FQNEAQ. CDR3 in amino acids: CASSDWGNNQPQHF. CDR3 coding DNA: TGTGCCAGCAGCGACTGGGGGAACAATCAGCCCCAGCATTTT.

This clonotype was observed many times. This chain joins TRBV7-3 and TRBJ1-1; D is uncertain. The V gene's germline CDR1 is SGHTA and CDR2 FQGTGA. V was cut by 5 bases and J by 1 base, with 11 bases left in between. The CDR3 is 14 residues long. The CDR3 reads CASSPGPGNTEAFF. CDR3 nucleotide sequence: TGTGCCAGCAGCCCAGGCCCTGGGAACACTGAAGCTTTCTTT.

Regarding this clonotype: A clone one base away is much larger, so this may be a read error. The chain couples TRBV20-1 to TRBJ1-5, with TRBD1 matching 9 bases. Germline loops: CDR1 DFQATT, CDR2 SNEGSKA (reference sequence). CDR3 size: 16 residues. The CDR3 spells CSARGGTGIGNQPQRF. The DNA of the CDR3 is TGCAGTGCTAGAGGGGGGACAGGGATAGGCAATCAGCCCCAGCGTTTT.

This clonotype was seen only a few times. A much bigger clone sits one base away, suggesting this may be a read error. V usage is TRBV4-1 and J usage is TRBJ2-2, with D hard to call. Germline CDR1 MGHRA, CDR2 YSYEKL. The CDR3 sequence is 16 residues long. CDR3 sequence: CAGSQLDTANTGELFF. The DNA for the CDR3 is TGCGCCGGCAGCCAACTTGACACAGCGAACACCGGGGAGCTGTTTTTT.

This clonotype was recorded at least ten times. V gene TRBV5-1 combines with J gene TRBJ1-2; D not certain. Trimming removed 1 base at V and 8 bases at J, with 15 bases between. This CDR3 comprises 14 residues. Germline assignment: CDR1 SGHRS and CDR2 YFSETQ. The CDR3 sequence: CASSLPLDHRGYTF. In DNA, the CDR3 is TGCGCCAGCAGCTTGCCGTTGGACCATCGAGGCTACACCTTC.

The genes are TRBV7-3 and TRBJ2-2; 8 bases match TRBD1. V dropped 4 bases and J dropped 4; count of bases not matched to a gene: 5. Germline V gene sequence: CDR1 SGHTA, CDR2 FQGTGA. The length of the CDR3 is 15 residues. The CDR3 region has the DNA TGTGCCAGCAGCTCGGACAGGGAAGGCACCGGGGAGCTGTTTTTT. Translating gives CASSSDREGTGELFF.